Included here is one T cell receptor beta chain sequence, with context. The data stem from a study of blood T cell repertoires in COVID-19. Study-level information: The origin of the acute and convalescent COVID-19 samples was the United States, Italy and Spain. Nucleic acid was either cDNA or gDNA, and it came from T cells, B-cell-depleted T cells, or PBMCs.

Methods used by the authors: Reference gene primer amplification gave nucleated cell count estimates. The method was immunoSEQ multiplex PCR; TCRdb's version includes in-frame clones alone and lacks a portion of them. The D gene and trimming were derived from the DNA, and the V and J assignments and clone size from that table. The sample lists 80,000 to 100,000 clones, roughly 80% seen once, with around 4.5% in the top ten. The receptor was isolated from a man in his fifties or sixties with acute or convalescent COVID-19. Source material: peripheral blood.

The CDR3: CSASRTGIIGYTF. CDR3 DNA sequence: TGCAGTGCTAGTAGGACAGGGATAATTGGCTACACCTTC. This chain uses TRBV20-1 with TRBJ1-2; 8 nucleotides line up with TRBD1. The germline V gene encodes CDR1 DFQATT and CDR2 SNEGSKA (reference sequence). The CDR3 is 13 amino acids. Trimming at V came to 3 bases and at J to 7 bases, leaving 7 bases not matched to a gene.